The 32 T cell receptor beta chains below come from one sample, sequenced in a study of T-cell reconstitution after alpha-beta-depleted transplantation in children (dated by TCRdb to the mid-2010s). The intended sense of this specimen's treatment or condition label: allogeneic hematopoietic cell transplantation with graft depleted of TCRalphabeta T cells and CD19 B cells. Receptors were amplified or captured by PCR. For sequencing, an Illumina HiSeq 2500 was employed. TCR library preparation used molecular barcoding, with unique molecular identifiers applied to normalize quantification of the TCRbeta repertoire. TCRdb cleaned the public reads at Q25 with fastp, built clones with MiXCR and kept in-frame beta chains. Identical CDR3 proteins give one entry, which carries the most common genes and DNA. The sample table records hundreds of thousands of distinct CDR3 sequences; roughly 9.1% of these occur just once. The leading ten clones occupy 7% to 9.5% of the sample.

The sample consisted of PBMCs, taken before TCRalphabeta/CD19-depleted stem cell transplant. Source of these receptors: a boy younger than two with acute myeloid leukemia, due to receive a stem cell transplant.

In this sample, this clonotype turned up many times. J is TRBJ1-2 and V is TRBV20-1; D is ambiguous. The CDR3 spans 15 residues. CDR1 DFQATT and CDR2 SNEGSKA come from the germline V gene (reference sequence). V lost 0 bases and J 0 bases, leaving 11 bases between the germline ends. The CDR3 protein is CSARELDGANYGYTF. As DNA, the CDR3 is TGCAGTGCTAGAGAGCTGGACGGGGCTAACTATGGCTACACCTTC.

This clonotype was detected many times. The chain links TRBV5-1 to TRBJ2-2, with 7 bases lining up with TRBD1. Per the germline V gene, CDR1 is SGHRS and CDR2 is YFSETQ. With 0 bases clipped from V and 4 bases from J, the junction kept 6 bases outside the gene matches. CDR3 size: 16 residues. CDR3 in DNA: TGCGCCAGCAGCTTGGGAGACAGGGTGGCCACCGGGGAGCTGTTTTTT. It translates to CASSLGDRVATGELFF.

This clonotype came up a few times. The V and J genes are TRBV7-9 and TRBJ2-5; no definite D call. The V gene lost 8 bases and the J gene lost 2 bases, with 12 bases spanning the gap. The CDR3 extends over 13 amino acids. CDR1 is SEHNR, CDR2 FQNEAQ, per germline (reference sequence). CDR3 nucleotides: TGTGCCAGCGAAAGGGCGGAGCAAGAGACCCAGTACTTC. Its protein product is CASERAEQETQYF.

CDR3 sequence (DNA): TGTGCCAGCAGCTCCCCCGGGACAGGGTCTGGGGCCAACGTCCTGACTTTC. This gives the protein CASSSPGTGSGANVLTF. The chain couples TRBV7-3 to TRBJ2-6; 9 bases map to TRBD1. This CDR3 spans 17 amino acids. CDR1 SGHTA and CDR2 FQGTGA come from the germline V gene. The J segment lost 1 base and the V segment lost 4 bases, leaving 5 bases of the junction unmatched.

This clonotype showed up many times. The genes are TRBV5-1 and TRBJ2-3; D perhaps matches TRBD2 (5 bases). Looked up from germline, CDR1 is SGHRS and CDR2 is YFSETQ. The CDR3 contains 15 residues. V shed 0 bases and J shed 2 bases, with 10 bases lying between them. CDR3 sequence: CASSLGHRDTDTQYF. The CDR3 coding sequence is TGCGCCAGCAGCTTGGGACACCGGGACACAGATACGCAGTATTTT.

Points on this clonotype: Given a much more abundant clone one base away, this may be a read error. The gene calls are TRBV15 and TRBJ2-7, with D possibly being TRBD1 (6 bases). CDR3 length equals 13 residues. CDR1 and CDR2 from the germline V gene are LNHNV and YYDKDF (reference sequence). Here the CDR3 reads CTTSLRGSYEQYF. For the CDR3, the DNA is TGTACCACCAGCCTCAGGGGATCCTACGAGCAGTACTTC.

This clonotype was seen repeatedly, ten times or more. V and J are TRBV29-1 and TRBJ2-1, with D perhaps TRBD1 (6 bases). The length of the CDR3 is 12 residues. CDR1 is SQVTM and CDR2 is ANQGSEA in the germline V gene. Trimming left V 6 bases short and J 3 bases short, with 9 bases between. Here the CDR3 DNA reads TGCAGCGTAGCAGGGGTCTACAATGAGCAGTTCTTC. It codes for CSVAGVYNEQFF.

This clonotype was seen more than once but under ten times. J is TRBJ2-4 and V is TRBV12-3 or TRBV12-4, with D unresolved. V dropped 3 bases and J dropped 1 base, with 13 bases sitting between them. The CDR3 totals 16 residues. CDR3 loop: CASSFWGIFAKNIQYF. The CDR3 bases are TGTGCCAGCAGTTTTTGGGGAATTTTCGCCAAAAACATTCAGTACTTC.

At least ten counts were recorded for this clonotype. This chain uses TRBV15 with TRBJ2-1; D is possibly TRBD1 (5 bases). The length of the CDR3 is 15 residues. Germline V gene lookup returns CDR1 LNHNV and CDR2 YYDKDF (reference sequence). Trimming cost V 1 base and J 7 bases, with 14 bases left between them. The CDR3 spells CATSRVLNRMNEQFF. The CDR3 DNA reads TGTGCCACCAGCAGAGTATTGAACAGGATGAATGAGCAGTTCTTC.

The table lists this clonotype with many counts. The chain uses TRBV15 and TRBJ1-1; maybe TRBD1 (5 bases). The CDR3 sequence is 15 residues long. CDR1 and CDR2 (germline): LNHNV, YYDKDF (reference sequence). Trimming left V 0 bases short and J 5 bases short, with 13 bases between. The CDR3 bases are TGTGCCACCAGCAGAGATGTGGCCCGGGGGACTGAAGCTTTCTTT. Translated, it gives CATSRDVARGTEAFF.

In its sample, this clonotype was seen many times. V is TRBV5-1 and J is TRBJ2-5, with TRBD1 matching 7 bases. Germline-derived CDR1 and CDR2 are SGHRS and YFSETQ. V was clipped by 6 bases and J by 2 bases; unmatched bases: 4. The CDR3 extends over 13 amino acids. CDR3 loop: CASNRGQQETQYF. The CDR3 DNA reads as TGCGCCAGCAATCGGGGACAGCAAGAGACCCAGTACTTC. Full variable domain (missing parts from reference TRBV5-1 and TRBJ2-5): KAGVTQTPRYLIKTRGQQVTLSCSPISGHRSVSWYQQTPGQGLQFLFEYFSETQRNKGNFPGRFSGRQFSNSRSEMNVSTLELGDSALYLCASNRGQQETQYFGPGTRLLVL.

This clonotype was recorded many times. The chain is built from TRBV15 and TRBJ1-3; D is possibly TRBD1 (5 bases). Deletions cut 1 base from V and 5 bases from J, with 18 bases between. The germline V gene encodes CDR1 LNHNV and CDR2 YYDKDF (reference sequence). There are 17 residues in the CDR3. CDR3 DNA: TGTGCCACCAGCAGAGCCAACCCTGGAGCGGGGCGAAACACCATATATTTT. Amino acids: CATSRANPGAGRNTIYF.

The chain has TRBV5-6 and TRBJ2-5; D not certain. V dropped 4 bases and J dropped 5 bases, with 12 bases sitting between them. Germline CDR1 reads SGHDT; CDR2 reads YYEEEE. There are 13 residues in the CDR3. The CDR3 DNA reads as TGTGCCAGCAGCAAGATCAACGGGGAGACCCAGTACTTC. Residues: CASSKINGETQYF.

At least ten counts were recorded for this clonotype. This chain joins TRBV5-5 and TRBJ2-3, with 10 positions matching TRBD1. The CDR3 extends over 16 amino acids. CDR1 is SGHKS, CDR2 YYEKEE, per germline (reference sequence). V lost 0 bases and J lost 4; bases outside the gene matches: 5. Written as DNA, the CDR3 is TGTGCCAGCAGCTTGGGACAGGGGGCAGGGGCAGATACGCAGTATTTT. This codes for CASSLGQGAGADTQYF.

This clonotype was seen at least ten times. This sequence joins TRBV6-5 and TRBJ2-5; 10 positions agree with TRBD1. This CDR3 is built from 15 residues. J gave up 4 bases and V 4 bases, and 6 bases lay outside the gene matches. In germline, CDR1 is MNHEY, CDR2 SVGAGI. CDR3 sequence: CASSFRQGATETQYF. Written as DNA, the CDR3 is TGTGCCAGCAGTTTCCGACAGGGGGCCACAGAGACCCAGTACTTC.

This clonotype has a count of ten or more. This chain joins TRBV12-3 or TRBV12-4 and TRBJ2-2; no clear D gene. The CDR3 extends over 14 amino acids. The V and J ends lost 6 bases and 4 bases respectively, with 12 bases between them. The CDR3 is CASSTEASTGELFF. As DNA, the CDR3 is TGTGCCAGCAGCACAGAGGCTAGCACCGGGGAGCTGTTTTTT.

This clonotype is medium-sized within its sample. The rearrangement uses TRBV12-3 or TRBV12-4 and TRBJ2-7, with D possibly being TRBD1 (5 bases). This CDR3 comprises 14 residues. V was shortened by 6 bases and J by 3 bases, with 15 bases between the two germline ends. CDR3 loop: CASSPTRARYEQYF. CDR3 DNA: TGTGCCAGCAGCCCGACCAGGGCTCGCTACGAGCAGTACTTC.

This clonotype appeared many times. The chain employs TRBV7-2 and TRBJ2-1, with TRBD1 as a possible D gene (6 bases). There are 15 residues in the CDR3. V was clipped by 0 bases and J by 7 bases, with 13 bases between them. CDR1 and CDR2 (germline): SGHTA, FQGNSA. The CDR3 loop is CASSLAGAIPNEQFF. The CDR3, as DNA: TGTGCCAGCAGCTTAGCGGGGGCGATACCTAATGAGCAGTTCTTC.

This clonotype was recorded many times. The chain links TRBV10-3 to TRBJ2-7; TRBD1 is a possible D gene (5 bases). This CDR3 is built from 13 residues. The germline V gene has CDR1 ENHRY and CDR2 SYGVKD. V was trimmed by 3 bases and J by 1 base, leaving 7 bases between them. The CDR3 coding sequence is TGTGCCATCAGTGACCAGGGTTCCTACGAGCAGTACTTC. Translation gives CAISDQGSYEQYF.

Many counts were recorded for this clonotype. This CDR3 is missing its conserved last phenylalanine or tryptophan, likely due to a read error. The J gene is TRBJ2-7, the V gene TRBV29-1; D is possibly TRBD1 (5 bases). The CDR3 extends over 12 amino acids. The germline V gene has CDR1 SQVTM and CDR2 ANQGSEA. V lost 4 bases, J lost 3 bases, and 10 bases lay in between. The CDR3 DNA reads TGCAGCGTTGCGGCAGGGCACTACGAGCAGTACTGC. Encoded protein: CSVAAGHYEQYC.

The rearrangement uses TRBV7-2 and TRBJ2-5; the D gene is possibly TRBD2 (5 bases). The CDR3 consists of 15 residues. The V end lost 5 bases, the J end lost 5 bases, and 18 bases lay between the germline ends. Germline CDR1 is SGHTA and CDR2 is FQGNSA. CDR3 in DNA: TGTGCCAGCAGCACCCGCGTCGCGGGTGGGGAGACCCAGTACTTC. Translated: CASSTRVAGGETQYF.

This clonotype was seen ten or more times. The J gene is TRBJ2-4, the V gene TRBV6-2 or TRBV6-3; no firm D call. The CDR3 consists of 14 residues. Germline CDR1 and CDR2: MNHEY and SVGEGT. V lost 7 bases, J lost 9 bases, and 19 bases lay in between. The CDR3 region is CASTQRWGRGIQYF. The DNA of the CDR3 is TGTGCCAGCACCCAAAGGTGGGGAAGAGGCATTCAGTACTTC.

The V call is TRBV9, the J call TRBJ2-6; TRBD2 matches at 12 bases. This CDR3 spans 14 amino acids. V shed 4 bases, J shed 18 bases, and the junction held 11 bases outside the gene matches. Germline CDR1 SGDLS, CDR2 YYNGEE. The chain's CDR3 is CASSPGTSGPQGTF. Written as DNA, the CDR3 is TGTGCCAGCAGCCCCGGGACTAGCGGGCCCCAGGGGACTTTC. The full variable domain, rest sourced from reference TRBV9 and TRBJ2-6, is DSGVTQTPKHLITATGQRVTLRCSPRSGDLSVYWYQQSLDQGLQFLIQYYNGEERAKGNILERFSAQQFPDLHSELNLSSLELGDSALYFCASSPGTSGPQGTFGAGSRLTVL.

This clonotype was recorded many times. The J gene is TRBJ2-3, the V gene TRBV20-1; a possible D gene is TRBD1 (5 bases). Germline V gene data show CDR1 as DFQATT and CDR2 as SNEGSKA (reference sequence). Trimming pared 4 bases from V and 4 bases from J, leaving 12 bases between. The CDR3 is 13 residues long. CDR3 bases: TGCAGTGCTACCCGACAGAGTTCAGATACGCAGTATTTT. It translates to CSATRQSSDTQYF.

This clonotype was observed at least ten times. The CDR3 nucleotides read TGTGCCAGCAGTTACTGGACAGGGGGCACAGATACGCAGTATTTT. This gives the protein CASSYWTGGTDTQYF. The rearrangement uses TRBV6-5 and TRBJ2-3; TRBD1 agrees at 9 bases. Germline lookup yields CDR1 MNHEY and CDR2 SVGAGI. V gave up 1 base and J gave up 1 base; unmatched junction bases: 0. This CDR3 comprises 15 residues.

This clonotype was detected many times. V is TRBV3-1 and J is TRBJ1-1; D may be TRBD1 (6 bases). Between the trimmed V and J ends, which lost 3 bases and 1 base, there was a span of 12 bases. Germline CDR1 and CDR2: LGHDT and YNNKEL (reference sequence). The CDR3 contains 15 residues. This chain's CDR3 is CASSHNDRTNTEAFF. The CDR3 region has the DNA TGTGCCAGCAGCCACAACGACAGGACGAACACTGAAGCTTTCTTT. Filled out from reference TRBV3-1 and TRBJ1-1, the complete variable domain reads DTAVSQTPKYLVTQMGNDKSIKCEQNLGHDTMYWYKQDSKKFLKIMFSYNNKELIINETVPNRFSPKSPDKAHLNLHINSLELGDSAVYFCASSHNDRTNTEAFFGQGTRLTVV.

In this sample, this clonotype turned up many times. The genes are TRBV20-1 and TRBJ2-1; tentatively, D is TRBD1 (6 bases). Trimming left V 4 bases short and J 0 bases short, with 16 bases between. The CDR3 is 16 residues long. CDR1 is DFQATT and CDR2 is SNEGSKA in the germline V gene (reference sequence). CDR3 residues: CSANLWGTYSYNEQFF. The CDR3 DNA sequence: TGCAGTGCTAACCTATGGGGGACATACTCCTACAATGAGCAGTTCTTC.

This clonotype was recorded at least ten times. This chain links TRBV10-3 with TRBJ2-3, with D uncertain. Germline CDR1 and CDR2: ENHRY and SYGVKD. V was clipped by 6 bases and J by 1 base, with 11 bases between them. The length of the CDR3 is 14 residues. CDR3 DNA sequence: TGTGCCATCAGAGCCTTCTCCGGCACAGATACGCAGTATTTT. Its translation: CAIRAFSGTDTQYF.

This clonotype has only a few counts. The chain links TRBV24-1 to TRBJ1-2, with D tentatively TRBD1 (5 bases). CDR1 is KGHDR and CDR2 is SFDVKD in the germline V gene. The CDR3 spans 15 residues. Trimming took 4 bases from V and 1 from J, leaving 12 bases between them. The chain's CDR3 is CATSEGGSGNYGYTF. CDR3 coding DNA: TGTGCCACCAGTGAGGGGGGATCGGGTAACTATGGCTACACCTTC.

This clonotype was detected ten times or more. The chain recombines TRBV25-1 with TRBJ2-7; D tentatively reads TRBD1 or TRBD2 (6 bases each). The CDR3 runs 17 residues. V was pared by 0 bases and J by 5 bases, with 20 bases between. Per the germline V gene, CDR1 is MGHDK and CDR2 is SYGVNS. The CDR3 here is CASSEYPSTGGAHEQYF. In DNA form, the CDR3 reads TGTGCCAGCAGTGAATATCCCTCGACCGGGGGCGCACACGAGCAGTACTTC.

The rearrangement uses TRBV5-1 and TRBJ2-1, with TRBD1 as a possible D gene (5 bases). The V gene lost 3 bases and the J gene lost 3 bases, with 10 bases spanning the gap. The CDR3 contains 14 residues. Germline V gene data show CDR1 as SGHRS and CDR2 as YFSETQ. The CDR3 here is CASSSRQGYNEQFF. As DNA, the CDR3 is TGCGCCAGCAGCTCCAGGCAGGGCTACAATGAGCAGTTCTTC. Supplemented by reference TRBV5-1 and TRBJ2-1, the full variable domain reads KAGVTQTPRYLIKTRGQQVTLSCSPISGHRSVSWYQQTPGQGLQFLFEYFSETQRNKGNFPGRFSGRQFSNSRSEMNVSTLELGDSALYLCASSSRQGYNEQFFGPGTRLTVL.

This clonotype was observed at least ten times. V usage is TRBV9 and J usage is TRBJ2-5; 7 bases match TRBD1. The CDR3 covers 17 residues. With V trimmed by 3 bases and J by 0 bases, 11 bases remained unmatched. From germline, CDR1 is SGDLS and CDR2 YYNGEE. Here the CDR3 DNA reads TGTGCCAGCAGCGATGGACAGGCGATGGGAAACCAAGAGACCCAGTACTTC. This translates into CASSDGQAMGNQETQYF.